This T cell receptor beta chain stems from a study of early T cells in non-severe SARS-CoV-2 infection. The V gene lost 3 bases and the J gene lost 2 bases, with 10 bases spanning the gap. Germline lookup yields CDR1 MNHEY and CDR2 SMNVEV (reference sequence). The CDR3 covers 15 residues. Unique molecular identifiers (one per individual cDNA molecule) were attached. TCRdb reanalysed the 5' RACE reads using MiXCR and keeps one entry per CDR3 protein. The sample holds over 75,000 distinct CDR3 sequences, about 15% seen once. Sequencing used whole blood. The TCR was taken from an adult who was a healthcare worker with PCR-confirmed SARS-CoV-2 infection or an uninfected control (not recorded which). The chain couples TRBV27 to TRBJ2-2, with D possibly TRBD1 on 5 matching bases. This chain's CDR3 is CASSFRTQNTGELFF. For the CDR3, the DNA is TGTGCCAGCAGTTTCAGGACACAAAACACCGGGGAGCTGTTTTTT.